This T cell receptor (beta chain) was identified during a study of T-cell memory formation after mild COVID-19. Turning to the study itself: Among the donors, TCR clusters were largely specific to each donor. Notes on the study in general: CD8+ contracting clones occupied EMRA, while CD4+ ones occupied mainly CM and EM.

CDR1 SGHAT and CDR2 FQNNGV come from the germline V gene. The CDR3 totals 16 residues. V lost 6 bases and J lost 4; bases outside the gene matches: 7. For this clonotype: Its antigen is not known.

5'RACE primed at constant segments yielded TCR alpha and TCR beta cDNA libraries bearing sample barcodes and UMIs. TCRdb re-called the 5' RACE reads with MiXCR, one entry per CDR3 protein. The repertoire consists of some 410,000 distinct CDR3 sequences, with 23% occurring once and the leading ten covering 13%. Sequenced: PBMCs or a T cell subset sorted from them (not recorded which). The receptor's source is an adult woman who had mild COVID-19 (a few samples of this study predate the infection). Cell type and time point are not known. This chain links TRBV11-2 with TRBJ2-1, with TRBD2 matching over 12 bases. CDR3 nucleotide sequence: TGTGCCAGCAGATCTTTAGGACTAGCGGGATACAATGAGCAGTTCTTC. This gives the protein CASRSLGLAGYNEQFF.